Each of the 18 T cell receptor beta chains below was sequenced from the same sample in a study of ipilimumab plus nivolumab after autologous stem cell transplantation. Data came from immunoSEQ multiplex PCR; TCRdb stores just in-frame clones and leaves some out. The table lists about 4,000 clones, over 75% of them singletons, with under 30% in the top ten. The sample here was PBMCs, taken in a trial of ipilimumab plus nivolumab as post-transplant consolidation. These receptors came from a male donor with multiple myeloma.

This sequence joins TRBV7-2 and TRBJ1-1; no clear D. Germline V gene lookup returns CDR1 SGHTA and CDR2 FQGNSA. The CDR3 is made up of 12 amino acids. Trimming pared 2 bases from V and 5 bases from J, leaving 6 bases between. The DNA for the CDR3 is TGTGCCAGCAGCTTACTGGTTACTGAAGCTTTCTTT. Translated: CASSLLVTEAFF.

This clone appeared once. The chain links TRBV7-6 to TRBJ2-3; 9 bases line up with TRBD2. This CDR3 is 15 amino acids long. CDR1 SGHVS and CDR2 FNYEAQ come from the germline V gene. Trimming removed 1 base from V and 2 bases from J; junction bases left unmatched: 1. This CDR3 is CASSLGTSATDTQYF. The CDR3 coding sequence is TGTGCCAGCAGCTTAGGGACTAGCGCCACAGATACGCAGTATTTT.

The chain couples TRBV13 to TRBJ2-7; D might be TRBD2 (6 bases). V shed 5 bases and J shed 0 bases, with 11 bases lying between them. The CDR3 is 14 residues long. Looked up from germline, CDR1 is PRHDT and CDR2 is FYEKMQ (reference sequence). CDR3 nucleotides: TGTGCCAGCAGCCCTACTAGCAGCTCCTACGAGCAGTACTTC. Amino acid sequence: CASSPTSSSYEQYF.

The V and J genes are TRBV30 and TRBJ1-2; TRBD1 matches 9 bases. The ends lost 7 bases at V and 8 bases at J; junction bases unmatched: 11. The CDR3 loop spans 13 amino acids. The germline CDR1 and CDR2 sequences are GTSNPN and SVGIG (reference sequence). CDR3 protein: CAFSPGTGKGYTF. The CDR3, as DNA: TGTGCCTTTTCACCCGGGACAGGGAAGGGCTACACCTTC.

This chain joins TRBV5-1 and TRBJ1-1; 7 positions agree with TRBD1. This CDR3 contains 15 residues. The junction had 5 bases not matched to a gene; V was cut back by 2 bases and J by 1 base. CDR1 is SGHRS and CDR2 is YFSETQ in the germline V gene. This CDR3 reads CASSLEGAGNTEAFF. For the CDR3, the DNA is TGCGCCAGCAGCTTAGAGGGGGCCGGGAACACTGAAGCTTTCTTT.

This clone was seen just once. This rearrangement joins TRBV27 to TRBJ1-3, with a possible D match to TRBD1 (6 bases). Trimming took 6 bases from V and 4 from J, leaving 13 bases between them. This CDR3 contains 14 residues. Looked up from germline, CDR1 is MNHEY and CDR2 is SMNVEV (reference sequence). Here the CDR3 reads CASSLQGGGNTIYF. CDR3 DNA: TGTGCCAGCAGCCTACAGGGAGGAGGAAACACCATATATTTT.

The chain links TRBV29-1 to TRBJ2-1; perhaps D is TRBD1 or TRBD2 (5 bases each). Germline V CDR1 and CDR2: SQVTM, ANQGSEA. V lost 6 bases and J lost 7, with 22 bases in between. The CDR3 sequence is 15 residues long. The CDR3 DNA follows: TGCAGCGTCCGGGTGGGGGTTGGCGTCCCGAATGAGCAGTTCTTC. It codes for CSVRVGVGVPNEQFF.

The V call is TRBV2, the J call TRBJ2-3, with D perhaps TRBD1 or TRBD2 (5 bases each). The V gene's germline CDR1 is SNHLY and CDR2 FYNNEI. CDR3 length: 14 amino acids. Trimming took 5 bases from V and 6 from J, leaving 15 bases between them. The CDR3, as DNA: TGTGCCAGCAGTCGGGACCAGCGGAGTGATACGCAGTATTTT. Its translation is CASSRDQRSDTQYF.

The CDR3 DNA reads as TGTGCCAGCAGCTCCCATGGGGCGAACAATCAGCCCCAGCATTTT. As protein: CASSSHGANNQPQHF. The V gene is TRBV5-5, the J gene TRBJ1-5, with D possibly matching TRBD1 (5 bases). The length of the CDR3 is 15 residues. Trimming shortened V by 3 bases and J by 3 bases, and 13 bases separated the two germline ends. Germline CDR1 is SGHKS and CDR2 is YYEKEE (reference sequence).

The CDR3 region is CASSVAADITKNIQYF. The CDR3 DNA reads as TGTGCCAGCAGCGTAGCGGCAGATATAACCAAAAACATTCAGTACTTC. J is TRBJ2-4 and V is TRBV9; D unclear. V gave up 0 bases and J gave up 2 bases, with 12 bases separating them. Germline loops: CDR1 SGDLS, CDR2 YYNGEE. The CDR3 contains 16 residues.

This chain's CDR3 is CASSQDRLAVQETQYF. The CDR3 DNA is TGCGCCAGCAGCCAAGACAGGCTAGCGGTCCAAGAGACCCAGTACTTC. The chain has TRBV4-1 and TRBJ2-5, with 7 bases fitting TRBD2. The ends lost 0 bases at V and 1 base at J; junction bases unmatched: 5. CDR3 length equals 16 residues. Germline values: CDR1 MGHRA, CDR2 YSYEKL.

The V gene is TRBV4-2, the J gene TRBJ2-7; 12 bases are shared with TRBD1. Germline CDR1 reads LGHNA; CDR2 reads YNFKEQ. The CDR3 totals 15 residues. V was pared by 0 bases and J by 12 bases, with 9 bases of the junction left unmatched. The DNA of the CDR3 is TGTGCCAGCAGCCAAGAGAGTAGGGACAGGGGGCGCCGGTACTTC. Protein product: CASSQESRDRGRRYF.

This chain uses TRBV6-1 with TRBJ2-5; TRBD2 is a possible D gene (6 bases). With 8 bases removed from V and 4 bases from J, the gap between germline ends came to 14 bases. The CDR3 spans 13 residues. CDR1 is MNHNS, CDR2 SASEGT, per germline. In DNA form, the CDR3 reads TGTGCCAGCTTTACGGGGGTTCCAGAGACCCAGTACTTC. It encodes CASFTGVPETQYF.

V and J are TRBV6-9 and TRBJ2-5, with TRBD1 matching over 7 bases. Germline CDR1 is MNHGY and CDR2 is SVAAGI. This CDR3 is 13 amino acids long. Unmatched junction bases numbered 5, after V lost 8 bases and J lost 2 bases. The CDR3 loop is CASGTEIQETQYF. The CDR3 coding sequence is TGTGCCAGCGGGACAGAGATACAAGAGACCCAGTACTTC.

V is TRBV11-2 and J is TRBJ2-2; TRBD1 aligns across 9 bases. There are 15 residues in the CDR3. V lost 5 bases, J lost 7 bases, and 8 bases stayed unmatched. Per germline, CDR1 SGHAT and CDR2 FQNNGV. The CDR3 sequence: CASSRGQGSFGELFF. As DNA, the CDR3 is TGTGCCAGCAGCCGCGGACAGGGGTCATTCGGGGAGCTGTTTTTT.

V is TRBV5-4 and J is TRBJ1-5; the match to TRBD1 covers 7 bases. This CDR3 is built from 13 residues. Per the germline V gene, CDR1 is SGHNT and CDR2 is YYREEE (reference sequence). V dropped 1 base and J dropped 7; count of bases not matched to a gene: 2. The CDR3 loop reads CASSLQGGQPQHF. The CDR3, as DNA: TGTGCCAGCAGCTTGCAGGGGGGGCAGCCCCAGCATTTT.

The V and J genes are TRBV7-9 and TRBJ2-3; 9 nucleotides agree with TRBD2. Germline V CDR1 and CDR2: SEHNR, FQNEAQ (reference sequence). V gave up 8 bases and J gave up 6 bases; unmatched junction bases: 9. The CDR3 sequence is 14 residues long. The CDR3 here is CASRAGGPRDTQYF. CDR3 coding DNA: TGTGCCAGCCGTGCGGGAGGGCCGAGGGATACGCAGTATTTT.

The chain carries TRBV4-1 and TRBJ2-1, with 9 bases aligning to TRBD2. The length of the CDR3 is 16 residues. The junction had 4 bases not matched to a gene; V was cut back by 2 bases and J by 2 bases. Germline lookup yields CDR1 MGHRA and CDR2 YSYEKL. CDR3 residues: CASSQLAGEPYNEQFF. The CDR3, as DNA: TGCGCCAGCAGCCAATTAGCGGGAGAACCCTACAATGAGCAGTTCTTC.